This record covers a single TCR beta chain. This sample is part of a study of blood T cells in healthy people across ages. Sample-barcoded 5' priming and a J-beta primer mix drove a second PCR of roughly 6 to 12 cycles. Each TCR beta cDNA got a 12-nucleotide random molecular identifier. TCRdb used MiXCR to reprocess the 5' RACE reads, holding one entry per CDR3 protein. This table holds hundreds of thousands of distinct CDR3 sequences, approximately 49% found once. The CDR3 is 14 amino acids. CDR1 is DFQATT and CDR2 is SNEGSKA in the germline V gene (reference sequence). V lost 6 bases and J 3 bases, leaving 17 bases between the germline ends. The draw of peripheral blood yielded about 9.4 milliliters from each donor.

The rearrangement links TRBV20-1 to TRBJ2-5; D might be TRBD2 (5 bases). This TCR came from a woman in her sixties or seventies in good health. Sample: blood. For the CDR3, the DNA is TGCAGTGCCTCTGACGGGGTCAAGGAAGAGACCCAGTACTTC. Translating it yields CSASDGVKEETQYF.